This T cell receptor (beta chain) comes out of a study of radiotherapy plus CTLA-4 blockade in lung cancer. Study overall: In roughly 19% of patients, objective responses were seen; about 30% had disease control.

TCRdb keeps only in-frame clones here, not all; method: immunoSEQ multiplex PCR. The data hold over 30,000 clones, with 75% to 80% observed a single time. On this clone: Its antigen is undetermined.

Chemo-refractory metastatic non-small-cell lung cancer patients were treated with focal radiation plus CTLA-4 blockade with ipilimumab. This CDR3 is 15 amino acids long. Looked up from germline, CDR1 is LGHNA and CDR2 is YSLEER. J gave up 4 bases and V 0 bases, and 4 bases lay outside the gene matches. General study points: Reportedly, early blood T cell clone dynamics best predicted response, with interferon-beta. Blood saw expansion of tumor-derived TCR clones after radiotherapy plus ipilimumab.

V and J are TRBV4-3 and TRBJ1-2; 8 bases match TRBD1. Material: peripheral blood, obtained from a patient treated with radiotherapy plus ipilimumab. The clonotype was recovered from a human donor with non-small cell lung cancer that progressed on radiotherapy plus ipilimumab. CDR3 region: CASSQDGQGVYGYTF. CDR3 nucleotides: TGCGCCAGCAGCCAAGATGGACAGGGAGTCTATGGCTACACCTTC.